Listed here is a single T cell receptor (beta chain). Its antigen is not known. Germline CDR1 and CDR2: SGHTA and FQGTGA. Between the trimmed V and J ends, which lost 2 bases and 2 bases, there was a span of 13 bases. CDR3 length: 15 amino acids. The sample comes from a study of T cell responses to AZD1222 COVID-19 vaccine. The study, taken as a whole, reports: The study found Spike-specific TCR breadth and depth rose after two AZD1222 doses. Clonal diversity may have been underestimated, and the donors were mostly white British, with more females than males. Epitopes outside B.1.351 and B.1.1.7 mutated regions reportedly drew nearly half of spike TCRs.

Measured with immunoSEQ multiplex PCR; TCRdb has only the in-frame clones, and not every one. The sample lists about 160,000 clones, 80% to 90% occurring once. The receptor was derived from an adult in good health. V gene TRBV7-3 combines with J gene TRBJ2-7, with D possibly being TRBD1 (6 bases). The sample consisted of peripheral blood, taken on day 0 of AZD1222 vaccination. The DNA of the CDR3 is TGTGCCAGCAGCTTAGGGGGCTCCTCTACCTACGAGCAGTACTTC. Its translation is CASSLGGSSTYEQYF.